Shown below are 21 T cell receptor beta chains from a single sample sequenced in a study of blood T cell repertoires in COVID-19. The assay was immunoSEQ multiplex PCR, and TCRdb's table has in-frame clones only and misses some. The data hold about 360,000 clones, with approximately 86% observed a single time. Sequenced sample: peripheral blood. These receptors all come from a woman aged 60-75 years with COVID-19, enrolled during active disease.

CDR3 amino acids: CASSASTSGASTDSTDTQYF. DNA for the CDR3: TGTGCCAGCAGCGCCAGCACTAGCGGGGCTTCTACTGATAGCACAGATACGCAGTATTTT. The rearrangement uses TRBV9 and TRBJ2-3; 10 bases fit TRBD2. From germline, CDR1 is SGDLS and CDR2 YYNGEE. There are 20 residues in the CDR3. The trim removed 3 bases at V and 0 bases at J, leaving 16 bases unmatched. Combining the CDR3 with reference TRBV9 and TRBJ2-3 gives the whole variable domain DSGVTQTPKHLITATGQRVTLRCSPRSGDLSVYWYQQSLDQGLQFLIQYYNGEERAKGNILERFSAQQFPDLHSELNLSSLELGDSALYFCASSASTSGASTDSTDTQYFGPGTRLTVL.

This clone appeared a single time. The V call is TRBV5-1, the J call TRBJ2-3, with 7 nucleotides matching TRBD2. J gave up 0 bases and V 4 bases, and 8 bases lay outside the gene matches. Germline CDR1 is SGHRS and CDR2 is YFSETQ. The CDR3 is 16 residues long. This CDR3 reads CASSRASGISTDTQYF. The DNA for the CDR3 is TGCGCCAGCAGCCGTGCCAGCGGGATTAGCACAGATACGCAGTATTTT.

The V gene is TRBV10-3, the J gene TRBJ1-2; 11 bases match TRBD1. This CDR3 spans 14 amino acids. Germline assignment: CDR1 ENHRY and CDR2 SYGVKD. V gave up 7 bases and J gave up 6 bases; unmatched junction bases: 7. CDR3 sequence reads: CAINGQGAQNGYTF. The CDR3 coding sequence is TGTGCCATCAACGGACAGGGGGCGCAAAATGGCTACACCTTC.

CDR3 amino acids: CSVQRQGAYYGYTF. The CDR3 nucleotides read TGCAGCGTCCAAAGACAGGGGGCTTACTATGGCTACACCTTC. The chain employs TRBV29-1 and TRBJ1-2; the match to TRBD1 covers 10 bases. Germline V CDR1 and CDR2: SQVTM, ANQGSEA. V lost 6 bases, J lost 3 bases, and 7 bases stayed unmatched. CDR3 size: 14 residues.

This chain links TRBV5-1 with TRBJ2-1; a weak D match, TRBD2 (5 bases). Germline V gene lookup returns CDR1 SGHRS and CDR2 YFSETQ. The ends were cut back, 4 bases at V and 6 bases at J, with 11 bases in the middle. The CDR3 length is 13 residues. The CDR3 sequence: CASSADWSNEQFF. The CDR3 nucleotides are TGCGCCAGCAGCGCGGACTGGAGCAATGAGCAGTTCTTC.

This chain uses TRBV10-3 with TRBJ1-2; 7 bases fit TRBD1. In germline, CDR1 is ENHRY, CDR2 SYGVKD. This CDR3 comprises 13 residues. The trim removed 4 bases at V and 6 bases at J, leaving 5 bases unmatched. CDR3 in DNA: TGTGCCATCAGTGCAACAGGGGACCATGGCTACACCTTC. Its protein is CAISATGDHGYTF.

The V call is TRBV19, the J call TRBJ1-2; 11 bases are shared with TRBD1. CDR1 is LNHDA and CDR2 is SQIVND in the germline V gene (reference sequence). This CDR3 comprises 16 residues. V lost 3 bases, J lost 5 bases, and 8 bases stayed unmatched. This CDR3 reads CASSIPAGTGGYGYTF. In nucleotides, the CDR3 is TGTGCCAGTAGTATTCCCGCCGGGACAGGGGGGTATGGCTACACCTTC. Based on the CDR3 plus reference TRBV19 and TRBJ1-2, the full variable domain is DGGITQSPKYLFRKEGQNVTLSCEQNLNHDAMYWYRQDPGQGLRLIYYSQIVNDFQKGDIAEGYSVSREKKESFPLTVTSAQKNPTAFYLCASSIPAGTGGYGYTFGSGTRLTVV.

The chain couples TRBV5-4 to TRBJ2-2, with a possible D match to TRBD2 (6 bases). CDR3 length: 16 amino acids. The germline gives CDR1 SGHNT, CDR2 YYREEE (reference sequence). V gave up 4 bases and J gave up 0 bases, with 13 bases separating them. CDR3 in DNA: TGTGCCAGCAGCGCCTCGGGGGTTGCGAACACCGGGGAGCTGTTTTTT. Protein sequence: CASSASGVANTGELFF.

The rearrangement links TRBV10-3 to TRBJ2-1; 12 bases line up with TRBD2. CDR1 ENHRY and CDR2 SYGVKD come from the germline V gene. This CDR3 contains 18 residues. The V segment lost 4 bases and the J segment 0 bases; nucleotides outside the gene matches: 7. CDR3 protein: CAISVPSGGASSYNEQFF. The DNA for the CDR3 is TGTGCCATCAGTGTGCCTAGCGGGGGGGCTAGCTCCTACAATGAGCAGTTCTTC.

The V gene is TRBV7-3, the J gene TRBJ1-1, with D perhaps matching TRBD1 (5 bases). This CDR3 spans 15 amino acids. V shed 2 bases and J shed 4 bases, with 14 bases lying between them. Looked up from germline, CDR1 is SGHTA and CDR2 is FQGTGA. CDR3 residues: CASSLGGGSVTEAFF. CDR3 sequence (DNA): TGTGCCAGCAGCTTAGGTGGGGGGTCCGTCACTGAAGCTTTCTTT.

The chain recombines TRBV10-3 with TRBJ2-1, with D perhaps matching TRBD2 (7 bases). V lost 6 bases to trimming and J lost 6 bases, with 12 bases between them. Germline lookup yields CDR1 ENHRY and CDR2 SYGVKD. The CDR3 covers 13 residues. CDR3 DNA sequence: TGTGCCATCAGAGGGGGGGCCTTCAATGAGCAGTTCTTC. Encoded protein: CAIRGGAFNEQFF.

This CDR3 is CASSTTATNEKLFF. The CDR3 region has the DNA TGTGCCAGTAGTACGACAGCAACTAATGAAAAACTGTTTTTT. V gene TRBV19 combines with J gene TRBJ1-4; the D gene is possibly TRBD1 (5 bases). V lost 4 bases and J 0 bases, leaving 6 bases between the germline ends. Germline V gene data show CDR1 as LNHDA and CDR2 as SQIVND (reference sequence). The CDR3 covers 14 residues.

Written as DNA, the CDR3 is TGTGCCAGCAGCCGAGACCGACAGTATAGCACTGAAGCTTTCTTT. Protein product: CASSRDRQYSTEAFF. The J gene is TRBJ1-1, the V gene TRBV5-6, with D possibly being TRBD1 (5 bases). The V end was cut by 4 bases, the J end by 4 bases, with 17 bases between. The CDR3 runs to 15 residues. CDR1 and CDR2 from the germline V gene are SGHDT and YYEEEE.

This clone occurred once. The chain joins TRBV10-3 to TRBJ2-1; 10 bases map to TRBD2. The CDR3 is 17 residues long. Germline CDR1 ENHRY, CDR2 SYGVKD. After removal of 2 bases from V and 10 bases from J, the junction contained 14 bases not matched to a gene. CDR3 sequence (DNA): TGTGCCATCAGTGAGGAGCGGGGGGGCACTATTGTAAGGGAGCAGTTCTTC. Protein: CAISEERGGTIVREQFF.

CDR3 sequence reads: CAWSRPGGNTEAFF. CDR3 DNA sequence: TGTGCCTGGAGCCGGCCGGGGGGGAACACTGAAGCTTTCTTT. The chain is built from TRBV30 and TRBJ1-1, with a possible D match to TRBD1 (5 bases). The length of the CDR3 is 14 residues. CDR1 is GTSNPN, CDR2 SVGIG, per germline (reference sequence). V shed 3 bases and J shed 1 base, with 12 bases lying between them.

V is TRBV5-1 and J is TRBJ1-1; D is unclear. Between the trimmed V and J ends, which lost 1 base and 0 bases, there was a span of 4 bases. CDR1 and CDR2 from the germline V gene are SGHRS and YFSETQ. This CDR3 has 13 amino acids. The CDR3 DNA sequence: TGCGCCAGCAGCTTGACACTGAACACTGAAGCTTTCTTT. Amino acids: CASSLTLNTEAFF. Using reference TRBV5-1 and TRBJ1-1 for the parts outside the CDR3, the full variable domain is KAGVTQTPRYLIKTRGQQVTLSCSPISGHRSVSWYQQTPGQGLQFLFEYFSETQRNKGNFPGRFSGRQFSNSRSEMNVSTLELGDSALYLCASSLTLNTEAFFGQGTRLTVV.

A note on this clone: The sample holds other DNA sequences that translate to the same CDR3. V usage is TRBV5-1 and J usage is TRBJ2-1; a weak D match, TRBD2 (6 bases). Trimming took 3 bases from V and 4 from J, leaving 11 bases between them. This CDR3 spans 14 amino acids. Germline V gives CDR1 SGHRS, CDR2 YFSETQ. The CDR3 sequence: CASSSGTSYNEQFF. The CDR3 nucleotides read TGCGCCAGCAGCTCCGGGACTTCATACAATGAGCAGTTCTTC.

This chain connects TRBV6-5 to TRBJ1-5; the D is unclear. CDR3 length: 15 amino acids. With 6 bases removed from V and 0 bases from J, the gap between germline ends came to 12 bases. Germline assignment: CDR1 MNHEY and CDR2 SVGAGI. CDR3 region: CASSTAEYSNQPQHF. The CDR3 coding sequence is TGTGCCAGCAGCACCGCGGAGTATAGCAATCAGCCCCAGCATTTT.

This clone has only a few counts. The chain employs TRBV7-2 and TRBJ1-6; possibly TRBD1 for D (5 bases). Per the germline V gene, CDR1 is SGHTA and CDR2 is FQGNSA. V lost 4 bases to trimming and J lost 3 bases, with 16 bases between them. The CDR3 length is 17 residues. The CDR3 DNA reads TGTGCCAGCAGCTCCCCGATCAGGGCGGTCTATAATTCACCCCTCCACTTT. Protein product: CASSSPIRAVYNSPLHF.

The rearrangement uses TRBV30 and TRBJ1-2; D is ambiguous. Per germline, CDR1 GTSNPN and CDR2 SVGIG (reference sequence). V lost 3 bases, J lost 7 bases, and 15 bases lay in between. This CDR3 spans 13 amino acids. This CDR3 reads CAWRAGSLFGYTF. DNA for the CDR3: TGTGCCTGGAGGGCCGGGAGTCTCTTTGGCTACACCTTC.

The rearrangement joins TRBV12-5 to TRBJ2-3; D gene unclear. Germline-derived CDR1 and CDR2 are LGHNT and FRNRAP. This CDR3 contains 14 residues. Trimming shortened V by 2 bases and J by 3 bases, and 9 bases separated the two germline ends. The CDR3 sequence is CASGLYGSTDTQYF. CDR3 sequence (DNA): TGTGCTAGTGGTTTGTACGGGTCGACAGATACGCAGTATTTT.